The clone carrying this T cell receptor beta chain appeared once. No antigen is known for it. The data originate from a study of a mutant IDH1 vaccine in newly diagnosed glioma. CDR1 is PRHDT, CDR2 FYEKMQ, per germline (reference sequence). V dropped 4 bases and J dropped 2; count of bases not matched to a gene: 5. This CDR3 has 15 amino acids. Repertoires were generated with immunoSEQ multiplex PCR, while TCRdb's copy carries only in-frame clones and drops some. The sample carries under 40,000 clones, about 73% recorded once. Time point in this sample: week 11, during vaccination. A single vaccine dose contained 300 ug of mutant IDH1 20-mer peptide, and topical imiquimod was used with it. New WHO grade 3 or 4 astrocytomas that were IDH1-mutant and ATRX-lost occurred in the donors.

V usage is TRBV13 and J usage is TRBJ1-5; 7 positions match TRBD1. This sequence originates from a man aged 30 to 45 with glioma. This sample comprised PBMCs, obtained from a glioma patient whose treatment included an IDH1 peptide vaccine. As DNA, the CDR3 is TGTGCCAGCAGCTCAACAGGGGCCGGCAATCAGCCCCAGCATTTT. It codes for CASSSTGAGNQPQHF.